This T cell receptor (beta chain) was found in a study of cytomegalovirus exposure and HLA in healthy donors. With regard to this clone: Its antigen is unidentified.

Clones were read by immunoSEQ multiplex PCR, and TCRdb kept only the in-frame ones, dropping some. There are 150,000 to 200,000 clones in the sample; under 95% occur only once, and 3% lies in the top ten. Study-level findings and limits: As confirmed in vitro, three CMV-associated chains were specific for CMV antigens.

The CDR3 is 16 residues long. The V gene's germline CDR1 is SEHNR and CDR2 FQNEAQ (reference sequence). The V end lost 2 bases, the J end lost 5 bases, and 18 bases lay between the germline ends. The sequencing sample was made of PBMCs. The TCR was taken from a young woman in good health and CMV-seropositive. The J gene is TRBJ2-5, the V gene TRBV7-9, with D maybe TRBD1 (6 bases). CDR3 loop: CASSLTVGNRVETQYF. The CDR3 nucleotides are TGTGCCAGCAGCTTAACGGTCGGCAACAGGGTCGAGACCCAGTACTTC.